Below, 9 T cell receptor beta chains from the same sample are listed, as sequenced in a study of shared T cell receptors in the human thymus. The method was immunoSEQ multiplex PCR; TCRdb's version includes in-frame clones alone and lacks a portion of them. Altogether about 730,000 clones are present, 80% to 90% being singletons, with the ten largest covering around 0.0094%. This same sample was also taken into another study, of human thymus T cells.

The sample was thymocytes. All receptors derive from a girl younger than two with a congenital heart defect.

The chain couples TRBV15 to TRBJ2-3; no definite D call. Germline V gene data show CDR1 as LNHNV and CDR2 as YYDKDF (reference sequence). CDR3 length: 16 residues. Deletions cut 8 bases from V and 2 bases from J, with 20 bases between. The CDR3 here is CATGDVIDPITDTQYF. CDR3 coding DNA: TGTGCCACCGGAGACGTTATCGATCCAATCACAGATACGCAGTATTTT.

The gene calls are TRBV7-9 and TRBJ1-4; 9 bases align to TRBD1. The CDR3 runs 15 residues. After removal of 6 bases from V and 5 bases from J, the junction contained 7 bases not matched to a gene. Per germline, CDR1 SEHNR and CDR2 FQNEAQ (reference sequence). CDR3 loop: CASSYPTGGNEKLFF. For the CDR3, the DNA is TGTGCCAGCAGTTATCCGACAGGGGGAAATGAAAAACTGTTTTTT.

V and J are TRBV6-5 and TRBJ1-1; TRBD1 aligns across 7 bases. This CDR3 is built from 11 residues. With V trimmed by 8 bases and J by 10 bases, 7 bases remained unmatched. Germline loops: CDR1 MNHEY, CDR2 SVGAGI. DNA for the CDR3: TGTGCCAGCCACGTCGAGGGGGCAGCTTTCTTT. The encoded protein is CASHVEGAAFF.

The gene calls are TRBV28 and TRBJ2-7; 9 bases are shared with TRBD1. Germline V gives CDR1 MDHEN, CDR2 SYDVKM. The CDR3 is made up of 16 amino acids. The ends lost 5 bases at V and 5 bases at J; junction bases unmatched: 13. CDR3 DNA sequence: TGTGCCAGCAGTGATCACCCGGACAGGGGAGGGAACGAGCAGTACTTC. Translation: CASSDHPDRGGNEQYF.

This clone came up once. V usage is TRBV27 and J usage is TRBJ2-5; 8 nucleotides agree with TRBD1. There are 15 residues in the CDR3. Germline lookup yields CDR1 MNHEY and CDR2 SMNVEV (reference sequence). V shed 5 bases and J 4 bases; nucleotides not matched to a gene: 9. The CDR3 bases are TGTGCCAGCAGTCTCCTAGGGACAGGCCGAGAGACCCAGTACTTC. Translating it yields CASSLLGTGRETQYF.

CDR3 residues: CASSSRDRSNSPLHF. The CDR3 DNA follows: TGTGCCAGCAGTTCCCGGGACAGGTCTAATTCACCCCTCCACTTT. The rearrangement links TRBV6-1 to TRBJ1-6; 8 nucleotides line up with TRBD1. The trim removed 5 bases at V and 6 bases at J, leaving 6 bases unmatched. Germline CDR1 reads MNHNS; CDR2 reads SASEGT. CDR3 length: 15 amino acids.

This rearrangement joins TRBV15 to TRBJ1-4; D is unresolved. The V end lost 2 bases, the J end lost 7 bases, and 17 bases lay between the germline ends. This CDR3 is built from 16 residues. In germline, CDR1 is LNHNV, CDR2 YYDKDF (reference sequence). The CDR3, as DNA: TGTGCCACCAGCAGAAATAAAGGCGGGAAAGGTGAAAAACTGTTTTTT. This translates into CATSRNKGGKGEKLFF.

J is TRBJ2-3 and V is TRBV4-3, with 9 bases aligning to TRBD2. This CDR3 region has 18 residues. The V segment lost 1 base and the J segment 5 bases; nucleotides outside the gene matches: 13. The germline V gene has CDR1 LGHNA and CDR2 YSLEER. CDR3 sequence reads: CASSQGSPGGGAVDTQYF. CDR3 bases: TGCGCCAGCAGCCAAGGATCCCCTGGCGGGGGGGCCGTAGATACGCAGTATTTT.

The V gene is TRBV28, the J gene TRBJ1-3; 8 bases align to TRBD1. The CDR3 runs to 17 residues. V trimming: 2 bases; J trimming: 0 bases; junction bases outside the gene matches: 6. Per germline, CDR1 MDHEN and CDR2 SYDVKM. CDR3 amino acids: CASSLADRVHSGNTIYF. The CDR3 DNA reads as TGTGCCAGCAGTTTAGCGGACAGGGTACACTCTGGAAACACCATATATTTT.